This TCR beta chain comes out of a study of shared clonotypes between healthy human individuals. Findings and limits, study-wide: Represented genetic and exposure-history diversity was restricted by having few donors.

To note about this clone: Its antigen is as yet unknown. This CDR3 is also generated by other DNA sequences in the sample.

Germline V gene sequence: CDR1 SGHNT, CDR2 YENEEA. The CDR3 runs to 14 residues. The V gene lost 1 base and the J gene lost 2 bases, with 7 bases spanning the gap. Sequencing used immunoSEQ multiplex PCR; TCRdb keeps in-frame clones, though not all of them. Altogether fewer than 700,000 clones are present, about 80% being singletons, with the ten largest covering about 11%. Donors comprised healthy HIV-negative adults lacking recent acute infections or vaccinations. The donor cohort consisted entirely of Caucasian adults residing in Nashville, Tennessee. The V call is TRBV11-3, the J call TRBJ2-3; D possibly corresponds to TRBD1 (6 bases). The origin of this receptor is a woman aged 40 to 50 in good health. Some clones in this sample may be carry-over from other donors' samples. The sample consisted of PBMCs. CDR3 protein: CASSLGTATDTQYF. CDR3 DNA sequence: TGTGCCAGCAGCTTAGGGACAGCCACAGATACGCAGTATTTT. The full variable domain, completed using reference TRBV11-3 and TRBJ2-3, is EAGVVQSPRYKIIEKKQPVAFWCNPISGHNTLYWYLQNLGQGPELLIRYENEEAVDDSQLPKDRFSAERLKGVDSTLKIQPAELGDSAVYLCASSLGTATDTQYFGPGTRLTVL.